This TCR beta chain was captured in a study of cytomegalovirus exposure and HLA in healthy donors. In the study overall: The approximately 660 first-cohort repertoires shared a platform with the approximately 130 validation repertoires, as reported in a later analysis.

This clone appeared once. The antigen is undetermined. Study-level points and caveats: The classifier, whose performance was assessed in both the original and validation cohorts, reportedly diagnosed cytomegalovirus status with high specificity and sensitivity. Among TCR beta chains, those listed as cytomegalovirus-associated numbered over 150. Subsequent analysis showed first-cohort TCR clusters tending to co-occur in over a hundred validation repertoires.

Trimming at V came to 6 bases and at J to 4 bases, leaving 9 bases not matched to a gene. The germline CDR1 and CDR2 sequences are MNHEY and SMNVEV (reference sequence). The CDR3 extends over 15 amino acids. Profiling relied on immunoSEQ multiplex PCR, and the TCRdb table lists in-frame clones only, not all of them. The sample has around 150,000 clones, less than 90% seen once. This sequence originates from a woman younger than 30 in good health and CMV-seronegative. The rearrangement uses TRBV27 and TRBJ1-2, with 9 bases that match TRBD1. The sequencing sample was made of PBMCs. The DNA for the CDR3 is TGTGCCAGCAGCCCTCAGGGACAGGGAGGCTATGGCTACACCTTC. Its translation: CASSPQGQGGYGYTF.